A selection of T cell receptor beta chains follows, all from one sample in a study of long-term antiretroviral therapy in people with HIV. The assay was immunoSEQ multiplex PCR, and TCRdb's table has in-frame clones only and misses some. The repertoire has about 20,000 clones, roughly 84% of them found once; the top ten carry around 9.5%. The specimen comprised unsorted PBMCs, sampled 1.2 years after starting antiretroviral therapy. The receptor set was obtained from a middle-aged woman with HIV. Both conserved end residues are part of each CDR3. D genes are given only for firm matches. Clone size is stated in some rows and not others, as once, few, many or a class when expanded.

j_call,d_call,v_call,clone_size,cdr3_aa,cdr3_nt
TRBJ2-7,.,TRBV27,.,CASSLSLPYEQYF,TGTGCCAGCAGTTTATCTCTTCCGTACGAGCAGTACTTC
TRBJ2-7,.,TRBV6-1,.,CAAVRTAIWGEQYF,TGTGCCGCAGTACGGACGGCGATTTGGGGCGAGCAGTACTTC
TRBJ2-7,TRBD2,TRBV6-4,few,CASSVVSGGSYEQYF,TGTGCCAGCAGTGTTGTGAGCGGGGGCTCCTACGAGCAGTACTTC
TRBJ1-5,.,TRBV19,.,CASSPTLVTHSNQPQHF,TGTGCCAGTAGTCCCACTCTGGTGACCCATAGCAATCAGCCCCAGCATTTT
TRBJ2-1,.,TRBV19,.,CASRGDLSSYNEQFF,TGTGCCAGTAGGGGCGACCTTAGCTCCTACAATGAGCAGTTCTTC
TRBJ1-5,.,TRBV12-5,.,CASGKGDGYNQPQHF,TGTGCTAGTGGTAAAGGGGACGGTTACAATCAGCCCCAGCATTTT
TRBJ2-5,TRBD1,TRBV5-1,.,CASSSGTGGYQETQYF,TGCGCCAGCAGCTCCGGGACAGGGGGTTACCAAGAGACCCAGTACTTC
TRBJ2-5,.,TRBV11-2,.,CASSSLLQETQYF,TGTGCCAGCAGCTCCTTGCTCCAAGAGACCCAGTACTTC
TRBJ1-2,.,TRBV7-5,.,CVRSNRDRGPVYGYTF,TGTGTCAGAAGCAACCGGGACAGGGGACCCGTATATGGCTACACCTTC
TRBJ1-1,.,TRBV15,.,CATSREVAGLNTEAFF,TGTGCCACCAGCAGAGAAGTAGCGGGTTTGAACACTGAAGCTTTCTTT
TRBJ2-7,TRBD1,TRBV10-3,.,CAISEPDRVNEQYF,TGTGCCATCAGTGAGCCGGACAGGGTGAACGAGCAGTACTTC
TRBJ2-1,.,TRBV27,.,CASSGGRVGDEQFF,TGTGCCAGCAGTGGTGGCAGGGTGGGGGATGAGCAGTTCTTC
TRBJ1-2,TRBD1,TRBV6-5,.,CASRSGQGTNYGYTF,TGTGCCAGCAGATCAGGACAGGGGACGAACTATGGCTACACCTTC
TRBJ2-3,.,TRBV11-3,few,CASSLQEADTQYF,TGTGCCAGCAGCTTACAGGAGGCAGATACGCAGTATTTT
TRBJ2-2,.,TRBV7-2,.,CASSPPLSSGELFF,TGTGCCAGCAGCCCTCCCCTTAGTTCCGGGGAGCTGTTTTTT
TRBJ2-2,.,TRBV15,few,CATSRDPPGELFF,TGTGCCACCAGCAGAGATCCCCCCGGGGAGCTGTTTTTT
TRBJ2-3,.,TRBV5-4,.,CASSDANTDTQYF,TGTGCCAGCAGCGATGCCAACACAGATACGCAGTATTTT
TRBJ2-2,.,TRBV9,.,CASSVARREGELFF,TGTGCCAGCAGCGTAGCGAGGCGGGAAGGGGAGCTGTTTTTT
TRBJ2-3,TRBD2,TRBV9,.,CASSPPGLAGAADTQYF,TGTGCCAGCAGCCCTCCGGGACTAGCGGGAGCTGCAGATACGCAGTATTTT
TRBJ1-2,.,TRBV19,.,CASSIVAGYHYGYTF,TGTGCCAGTAGTATAGTGGCAGGGTACCACTATGGCTACACCTTC
TRBJ2-1,.,TRBV12-5,.,CASGLDLGSYNEQFF,TGTGCTAGTGGTTTAGACCTAGGCTCCTACAATGAGCAGTTCTTC
TRBJ2-2,.,TRBV2,.,CASILTGELFF,TGTGCCAGCATCCTTACCGGGGAGCTGTTTTTT
TRBJ2-3,TRBD2,TRBV7-3,.,CASSGASGRELYF,TGTGCCAGCAGCGGAGCTAGCGGGAGGGAGCTGTATTTT
TRBJ2-1,.,TRBV4-1,.,CASSQDWSSYNEQFF,TGCGCCAGCAGCCAAGACTGGAGCTCCTACAATGAGCAGTTCTTC